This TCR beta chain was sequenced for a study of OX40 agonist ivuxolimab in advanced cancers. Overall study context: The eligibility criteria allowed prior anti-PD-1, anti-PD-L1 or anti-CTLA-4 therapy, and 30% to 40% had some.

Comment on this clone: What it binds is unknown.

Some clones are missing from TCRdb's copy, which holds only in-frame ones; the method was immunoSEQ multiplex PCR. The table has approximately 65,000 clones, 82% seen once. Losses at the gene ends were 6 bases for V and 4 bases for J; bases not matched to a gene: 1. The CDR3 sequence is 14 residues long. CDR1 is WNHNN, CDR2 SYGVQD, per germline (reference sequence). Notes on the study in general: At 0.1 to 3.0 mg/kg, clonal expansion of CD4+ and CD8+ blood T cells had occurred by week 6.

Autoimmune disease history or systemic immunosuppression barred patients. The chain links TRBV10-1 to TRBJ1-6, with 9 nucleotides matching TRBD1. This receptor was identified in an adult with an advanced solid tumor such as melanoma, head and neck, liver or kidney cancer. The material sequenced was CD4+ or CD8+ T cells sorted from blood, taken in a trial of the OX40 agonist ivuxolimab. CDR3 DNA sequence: TGCGCCAGCAGGGGACAGGGTTATAATTCACCCCTCCACTTT. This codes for CASRGQGYNSPLHF.